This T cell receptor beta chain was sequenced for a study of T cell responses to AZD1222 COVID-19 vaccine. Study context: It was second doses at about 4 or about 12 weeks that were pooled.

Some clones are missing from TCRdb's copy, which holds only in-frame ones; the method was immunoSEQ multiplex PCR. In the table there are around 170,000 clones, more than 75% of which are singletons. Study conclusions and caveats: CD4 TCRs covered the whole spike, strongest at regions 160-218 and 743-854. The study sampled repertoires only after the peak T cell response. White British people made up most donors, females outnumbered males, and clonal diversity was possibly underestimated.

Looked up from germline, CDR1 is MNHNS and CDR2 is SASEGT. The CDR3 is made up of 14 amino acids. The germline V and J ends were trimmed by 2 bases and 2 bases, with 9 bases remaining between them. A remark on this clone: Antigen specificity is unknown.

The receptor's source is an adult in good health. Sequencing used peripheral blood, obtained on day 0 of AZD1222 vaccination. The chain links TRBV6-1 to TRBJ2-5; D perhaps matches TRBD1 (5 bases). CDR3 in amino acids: CASSESQAQETQYF. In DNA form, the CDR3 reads TGTGCCAGCAGTGAATCACAGGCACAAGAGACCCAGTACTTC.